The 10 T cell receptor beta chains below all came from one sample that was sequenced in a study of blood T cells in healthy people across ages. Through a sample-barcoded 5' primer and a J-beta primer mix, a second PCR was run for roughly 7 to 11 cycles. MiXCR, applied by TCRdb to the 5' RACE reads, yields one record per CDR3 protein. In the table there are about a million distinct CDR3 sequences, roughly two fifths of which are singletons. Sequences were obtained from blood. These receptors all come from a young man in good health.

This clonotype was observed a few times. The rearrangement links TRBV12-3 or TRBV12-4 to TRBJ1-1; 9 nucleotides line up with TRBD1. The CDR3 covers 13 residues. Trimming took 5 bases from V and 7 from J; bases not matched to a gene: 5. CDR3 protein: CASSLGQGIEAFF. CDR3 nucleotide sequence: TGTGCCAGCAGTCTCGGACAGGGGATTGAAGCTTTCTTT.

In its sample, this clonotype was seen many times. J is TRBJ2-1 and V is TRBV20-1, with D tentatively TRBD2 (6 bases). Deletions cut 0 bases from V and 8 bases from J, with 14 bases between. CDR3 length: 14 residues. In germline, CDR1 is DFQATT, CDR2 SNEGSKA (reference sequence). The CDR3 loop is CSARDGRGGDEQFF. CDR3 bases: TGCAGTGCTAGAGATGGGCGGGGAGGCGATGAGCAGTTCTTC.

This clonotype turned up a few times. The genes are TRBV20-1 and TRBJ2-3; 11 bases align to TRBD2. The CDR3 covers 15 residues. CDR1 and CDR2 (germline): DFQATT, SNEGSKA (reference sequence). The junction had 6 bases not matched to a gene; V was cut back by 5 bases and J by 2 bases. The CDR3 protein is CSAYQTSGVTDTQYF. The DNA for the CDR3 is TGCAGTGCTTATCAGACTAGCGGGGTCACAGATACGCAGTATTTT.

This clonotype was seen at least ten times. This chain joins TRBV7-2 and TRBJ2-5; TRBD2 agrees at 9 bases. The germline V gene encodes CDR1 SGHTA and CDR2 FQGNSA. The CDR3 sequence is 16 residues long. V lost 3 bases and J lost 0; bases outside the gene matches: 5. CDR3 sequence (DNA): TGTGCCAGCAGCTTCGTTAGCGGGGGCCACCAAGAGACCCAGTACTTC. Amino acid sequence: CASSFVSGGHQETQYF.

This sequence joins TRBV30 and TRBJ2-1; maybe TRBD1 (6 bases). CDR1 and CDR2 from the germline V gene are GTSNPN and SVGIG (reference sequence). The length of the CDR3 is 17 residues. Trimming pared 2 bases from V and 2 bases from J, leaving 19 bases between. DNA of the CDR3: TGTGCCTGGAGTTGTCAGGGGAATCGGCAAACCTACAATGAGCAGTTCTTC. Encoded protein: CAWSCQGNRQTYNEQFF.

The rearrangement uses TRBV5-1 and TRBJ1-3; D not resolved. With 4 bases removed from V and 0 bases from J, the gap between germline ends came to 11 bases. The CDR3 length is 15 residues. Germline CDR1 SGHRS, CDR2 YFSETQ. DNA for the CDR3: TGCGCCAGCAGCCAGGACGTAGCCTCTGGAAACACCATATATTTT. This sequence encodes CASSQDVASGNTIYF.

The CDR3 DNA reads TGTGCCAGCAGCGTAGAAGGCAGTCTAAATGAGCAGTACTTC. Amino acid sequence: CASSVEGSLNEQYF. The V and J genes are TRBV9 and TRBJ2-7; D not certain. The CDR3 contains 14 residues. The germline V and J ends were trimmed by 0 bases and 7 bases, with 14 bases remaining between them. CDR1 is SGDLS and CDR2 is YYNGEE in the germline V gene.

This sequence joins TRBV4-3 and TRBJ1-1; no firm D call. Deletions cut 0 bases from V and 3 bases from J, with 14 bases between. This CDR3 has 16 amino acids. Germline values: CDR1 LGHNA, CDR2 YSLEER. This chain's CDR3 is CASSQDKGMTYTEAFF. The CDR3 DNA sequence: TGCGCCAGCAGCCAAGATAAGGGTATGACGTACACTGAAGCTTTCTTT.

The chain joins TRBV20-1 to TRBJ2-3; 13 nucleotides line up with TRBD2. The CDR3 length is 16 residues. Germline V CDR1 and CDR2: DFQATT, SNEGSKA (reference sequence). The junction had 5 bases not matched to a gene; V was cut back by 3 bases and J by 2 bases. The CDR3, as DNA: TGCAGTGCTAGCCTGGGACTAGCGGGGTCCACAGATACGCAGTATTTT. Its translation: CSASLGLAGSTDTQYF.

The V and J genes are TRBV2 and TRBJ2-7; possibly TRBD1 for D (6 bases). CDR1 and CDR2 from the germline V gene are SNHLY and FYNNEI. This CDR3 has 14 amino acids. The germline V and J ends were trimmed by 3 bases and 7 bases, with 16 bases remaining between them. The CDR3: CASSEGRGYNEQYF. The DNA for the CDR3 is TGTGCCAGCAGTGAGGGCAGGGGATACAATGAGCAGTACTTC. Drawing the rest from reference TRBV2 and TRBJ2-7, the complete variable domain is EPEVTQTPSHQVTQMGQEVILRCVPISNHLYFYWYRQILGQKVEFLVSFYNNEISEKSEIFDDQFSVERPDGSNFTLKIRSTKLEDSAMYFCASSEGRGYNEQYFGPGTRLTVT.